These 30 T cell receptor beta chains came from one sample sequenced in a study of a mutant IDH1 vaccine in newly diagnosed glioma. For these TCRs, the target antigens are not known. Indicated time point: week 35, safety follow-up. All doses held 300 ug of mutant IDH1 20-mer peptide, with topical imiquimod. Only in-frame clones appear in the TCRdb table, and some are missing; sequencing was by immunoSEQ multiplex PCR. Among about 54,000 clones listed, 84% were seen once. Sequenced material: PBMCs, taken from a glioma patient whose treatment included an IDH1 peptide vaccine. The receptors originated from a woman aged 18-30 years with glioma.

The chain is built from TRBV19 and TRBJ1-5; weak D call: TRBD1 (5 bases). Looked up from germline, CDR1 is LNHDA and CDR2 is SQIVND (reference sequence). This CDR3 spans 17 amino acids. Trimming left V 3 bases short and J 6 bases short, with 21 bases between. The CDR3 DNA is TGTGCCAGTAGTATCTTTTCGGGCAGGGACGTTTTTCAGCCCCAGCATTTT. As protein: CASSIFSGRDVFQPQHF.

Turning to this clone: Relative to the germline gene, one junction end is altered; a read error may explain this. CDR3 DNA: TGCGCCAGCAGTGACAACCGGGCCGGTTTT. Protein: CASSDNRAGF. The chain couples TRBV23-1 to TRBJ2-2; no clear D gene. TRBV23-1 is placed among ORFs of uncertain function. The CDR3 loop spans 10 amino acids.

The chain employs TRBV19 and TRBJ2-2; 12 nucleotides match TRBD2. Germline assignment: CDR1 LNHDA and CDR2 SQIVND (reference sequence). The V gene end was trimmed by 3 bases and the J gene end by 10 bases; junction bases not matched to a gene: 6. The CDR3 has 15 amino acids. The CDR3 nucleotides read TGTGCCAGTAGTATGACTAGCGGGAGCGGTTCGGAGCTGTTTTTT. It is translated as CASSMTSGSGSELFF.

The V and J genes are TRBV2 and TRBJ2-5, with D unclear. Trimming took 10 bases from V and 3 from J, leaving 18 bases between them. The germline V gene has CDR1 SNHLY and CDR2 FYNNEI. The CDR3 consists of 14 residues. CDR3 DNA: TGTGCCATTCTTAATATGGGGATTGAAGAGACCCAGTACTTC. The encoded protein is CAILNMGIEETQYF.

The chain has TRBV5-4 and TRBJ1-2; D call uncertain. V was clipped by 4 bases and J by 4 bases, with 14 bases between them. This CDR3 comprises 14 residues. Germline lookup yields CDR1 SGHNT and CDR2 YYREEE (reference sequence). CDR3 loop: CASSPGSNVYGYTF. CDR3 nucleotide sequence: TGTGCCAGCAGCCCCGGGTCTAATGTCTATGGCTACACCTTC.

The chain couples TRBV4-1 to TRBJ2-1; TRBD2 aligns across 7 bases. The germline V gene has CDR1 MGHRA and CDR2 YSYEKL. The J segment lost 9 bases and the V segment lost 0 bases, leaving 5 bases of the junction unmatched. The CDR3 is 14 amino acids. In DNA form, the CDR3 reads TGCGCCAGCAGCCAAGAAGCGGGGTATAGTGAGCAGTTCTTC. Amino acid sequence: CASSQEAGYSEQFF.

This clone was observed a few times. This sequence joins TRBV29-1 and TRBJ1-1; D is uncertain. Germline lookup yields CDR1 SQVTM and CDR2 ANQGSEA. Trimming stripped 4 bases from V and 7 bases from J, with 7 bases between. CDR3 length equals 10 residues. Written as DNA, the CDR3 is TGCAGCGTTGCGCTGCTTGAAGCTTTCTTT. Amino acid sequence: CSVALLEAFF.

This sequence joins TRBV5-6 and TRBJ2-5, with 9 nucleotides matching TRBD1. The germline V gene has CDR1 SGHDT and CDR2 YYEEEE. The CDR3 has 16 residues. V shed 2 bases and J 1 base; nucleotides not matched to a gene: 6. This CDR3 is CASSFGTGKSQETQYF. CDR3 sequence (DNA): TGTGCCAGCAGCTTCGGGACAGGGAAATCCCAAGAGACCCAGTACTTC.

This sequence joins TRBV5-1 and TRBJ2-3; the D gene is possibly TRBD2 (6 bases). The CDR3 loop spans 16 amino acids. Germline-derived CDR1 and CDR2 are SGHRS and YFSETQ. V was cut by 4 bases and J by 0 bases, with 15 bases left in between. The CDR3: CASSVGLLSSTDTQYF. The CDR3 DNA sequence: TGCGCCAGCAGCGTGGGACTTCTGTCTAGCACAGATACGCAGTATTTT.

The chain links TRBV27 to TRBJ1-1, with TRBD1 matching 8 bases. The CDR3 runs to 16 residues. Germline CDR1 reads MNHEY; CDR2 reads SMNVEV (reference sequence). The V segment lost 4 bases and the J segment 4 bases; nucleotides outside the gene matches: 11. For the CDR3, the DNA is TGTGCCAGCAGTTCGCTTCTCAGGGGGCGATTCACTGAAGCTTTCTTT. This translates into CASSSLLRGRFTEAFF.

The DNA of the CDR3 is TGTGCCAGCAGCTTAGAGGGCGGGCAAGAGACCCAGTACTTC. As protein: CASSLEGGQETQYF. This chain uses TRBV7-9 with TRBJ2-5; possible D gene TRBD2, 5 bases. Trimming left V 1 base short and J 2 bases short, with 8 bases between. The CDR3 is 14 amino acids. CDR1 is SEHNR and CDR2 is FQNEAQ in the germline V gene (reference sequence).

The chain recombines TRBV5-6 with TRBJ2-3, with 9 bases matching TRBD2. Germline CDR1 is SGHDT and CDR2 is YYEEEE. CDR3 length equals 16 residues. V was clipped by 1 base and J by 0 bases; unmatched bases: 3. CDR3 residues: CASSLRAGGSTDTQYF. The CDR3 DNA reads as TGTGCCAGCAGCTTGAGGGCGGGGGGGAGCACAGATACGCAGTATTTT.

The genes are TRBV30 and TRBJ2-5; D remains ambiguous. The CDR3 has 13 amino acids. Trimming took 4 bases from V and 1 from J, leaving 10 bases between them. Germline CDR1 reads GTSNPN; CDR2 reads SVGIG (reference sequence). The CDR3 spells CAWIGKAQETQYF. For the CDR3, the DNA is TGTGCCTGGATTGGGAAGGCCCAAGAGACCCAGTACTTC.

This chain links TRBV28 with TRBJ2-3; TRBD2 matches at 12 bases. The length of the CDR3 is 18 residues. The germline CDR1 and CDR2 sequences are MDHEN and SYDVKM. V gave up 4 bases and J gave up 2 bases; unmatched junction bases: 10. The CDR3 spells CASSSPYRLAGDTDTQYF. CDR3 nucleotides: TGTGCCAGCAGTTCTCCATACCGACTAGCGGGAGACACAGATACGCAGTATTTT.

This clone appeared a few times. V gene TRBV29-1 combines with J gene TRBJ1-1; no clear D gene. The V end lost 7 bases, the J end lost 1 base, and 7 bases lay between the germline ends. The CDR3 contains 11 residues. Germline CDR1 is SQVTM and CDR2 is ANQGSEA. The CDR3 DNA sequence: TGCAGCGCAGCAGGGAACACTGAAGCTTTCTTT. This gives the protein CSAAGNTEAFF.

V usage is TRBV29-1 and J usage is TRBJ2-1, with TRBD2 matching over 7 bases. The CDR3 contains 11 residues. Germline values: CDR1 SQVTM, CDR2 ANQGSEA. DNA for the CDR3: TGCCCCCTTCAGGCGGGAGTTGAGCAGTTCTTC. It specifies CPLQAGVEQFF.

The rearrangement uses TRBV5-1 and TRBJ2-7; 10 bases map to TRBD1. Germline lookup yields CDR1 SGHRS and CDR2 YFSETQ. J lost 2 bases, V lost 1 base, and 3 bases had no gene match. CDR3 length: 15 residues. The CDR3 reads CASSLLGTGAYEQYF. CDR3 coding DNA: TGCGCCAGCAGCTTGTTGGGGACAGGGGCCTACGAGCAGTACTTC.

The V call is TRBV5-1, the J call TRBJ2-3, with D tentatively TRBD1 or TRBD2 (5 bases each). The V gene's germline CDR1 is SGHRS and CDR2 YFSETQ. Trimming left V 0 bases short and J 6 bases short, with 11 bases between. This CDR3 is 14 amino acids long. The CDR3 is CASSLDRGYDTQYF. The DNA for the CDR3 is TGCGCCAGCAGCTTGGATCGGGGCTACGATACGCAGTATTTT.

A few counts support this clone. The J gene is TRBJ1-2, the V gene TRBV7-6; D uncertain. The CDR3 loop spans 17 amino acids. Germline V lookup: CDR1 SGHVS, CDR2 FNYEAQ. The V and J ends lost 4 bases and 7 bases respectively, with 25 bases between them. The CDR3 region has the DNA TGTGCCAGCAGCTCGGAAGTTTTCTGGGGAGGGCCTAGTGGCTACACCTTC. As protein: CASSSEVFWGGPSGYTF.

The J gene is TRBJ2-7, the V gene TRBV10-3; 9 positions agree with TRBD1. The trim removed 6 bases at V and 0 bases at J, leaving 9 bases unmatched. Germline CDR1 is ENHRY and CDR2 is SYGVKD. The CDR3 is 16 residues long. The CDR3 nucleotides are TGTGCCATCAGCCCATCTCCGGACAGGGGCTCCTACGAGCAGTACTTC. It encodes CAISPSPDRGSYEQYF.

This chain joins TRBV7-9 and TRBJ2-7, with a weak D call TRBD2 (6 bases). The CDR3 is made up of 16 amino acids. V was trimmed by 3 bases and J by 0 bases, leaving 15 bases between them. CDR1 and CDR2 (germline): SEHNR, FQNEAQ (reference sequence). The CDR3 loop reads CASSLDSGLISYEQYF. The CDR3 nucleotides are TGTGCCAGCAGCTTGGACTCGGGACTGATCTCCTACGAGCAGTACTTC.

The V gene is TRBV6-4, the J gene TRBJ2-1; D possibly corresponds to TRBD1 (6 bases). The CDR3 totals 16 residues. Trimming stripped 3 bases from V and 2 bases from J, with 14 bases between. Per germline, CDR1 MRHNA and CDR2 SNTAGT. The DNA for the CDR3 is TGTGCCAGCAGTGAGCGTGCCGGGACACCCTACAATGAGCAGTTCTTC. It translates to CASSERAGTPYNEQFF.

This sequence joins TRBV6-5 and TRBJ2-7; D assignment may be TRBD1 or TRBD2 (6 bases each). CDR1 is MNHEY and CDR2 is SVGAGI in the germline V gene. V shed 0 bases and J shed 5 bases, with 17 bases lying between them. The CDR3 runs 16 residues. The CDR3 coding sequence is TGTGCCAGCAGTTACTCGAAGGGGGGATCGGGAAACGAGCAGTACTTC. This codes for CASSYSKGGSGNEQYF.

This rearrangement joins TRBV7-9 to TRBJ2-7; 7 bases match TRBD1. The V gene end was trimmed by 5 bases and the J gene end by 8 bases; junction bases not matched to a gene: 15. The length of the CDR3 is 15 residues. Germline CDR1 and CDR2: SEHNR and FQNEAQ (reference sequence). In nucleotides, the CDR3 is TGTGCCAGCAGCCGGTCGGGGACAGCAACCCTCAAGCAGTACTTC. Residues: CASSRSGTATLKQYF.

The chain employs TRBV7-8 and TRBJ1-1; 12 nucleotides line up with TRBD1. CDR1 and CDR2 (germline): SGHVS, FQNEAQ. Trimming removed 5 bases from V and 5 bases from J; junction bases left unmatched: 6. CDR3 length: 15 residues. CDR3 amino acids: CASSMGDRGPTEAFF. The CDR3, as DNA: TGTGCCAGCAGCATGGGGGACAGGGGGCCGACTGAAGCTTTCTTT.

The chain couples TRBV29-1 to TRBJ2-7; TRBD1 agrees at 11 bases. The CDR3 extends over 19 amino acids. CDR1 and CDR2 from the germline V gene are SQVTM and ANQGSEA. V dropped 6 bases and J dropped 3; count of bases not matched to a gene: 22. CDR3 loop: CSVQGTRDRGTGGLYEQYF. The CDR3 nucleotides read TGCAGCGTCCAGGGGACGAGGGACAGGGGGACTGGCGGCCTCTACGAGCAGTACTTC.

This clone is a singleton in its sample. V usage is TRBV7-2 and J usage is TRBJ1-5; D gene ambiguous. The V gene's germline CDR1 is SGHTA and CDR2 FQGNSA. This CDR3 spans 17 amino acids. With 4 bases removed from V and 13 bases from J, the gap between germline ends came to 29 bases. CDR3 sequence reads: CASSSQFGVGSMGSQHF. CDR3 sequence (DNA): TGTGCCAGCAGCTCACAATTCGGCGTAGGGTCCATGGGGAGTCAGCATTTT.

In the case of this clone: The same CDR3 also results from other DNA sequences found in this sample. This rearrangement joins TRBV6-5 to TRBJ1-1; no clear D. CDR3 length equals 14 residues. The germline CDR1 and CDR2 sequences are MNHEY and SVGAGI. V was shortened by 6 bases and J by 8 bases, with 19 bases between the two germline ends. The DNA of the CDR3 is TGTGCCAGCAGCAGCGGAGGGTCCGCTCGAGAAGCTTTCTTT. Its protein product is CASSSGGSAREAFF.

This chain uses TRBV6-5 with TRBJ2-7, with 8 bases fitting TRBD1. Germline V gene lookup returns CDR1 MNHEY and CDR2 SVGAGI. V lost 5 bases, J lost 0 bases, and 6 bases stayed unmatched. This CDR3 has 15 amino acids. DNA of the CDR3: TGTGCCAGCAGTACGACAGGGGAGAGCTCCTACGAGCAGTACTTC. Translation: CASSTTGESSYEQYF.

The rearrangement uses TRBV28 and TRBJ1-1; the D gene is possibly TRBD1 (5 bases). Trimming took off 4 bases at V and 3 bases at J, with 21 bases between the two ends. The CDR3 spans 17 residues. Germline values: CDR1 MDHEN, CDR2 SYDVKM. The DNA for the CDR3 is TGTGCCAGCAGTTATCGGCAGGGCGATCCCAAATACACTGAAGCTTTCTTT. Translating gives CASSYRQGDPKYTEAFF.